The table lists the clone carrying this T cell receptor (beta chain) with a few counts. Its antigen is unidentified. This specimen comes from a study of T-cell memory formation after mild COVID-19. General observations from the study: Clones that contracted clustered mainly in CM and EM if CD4+ and in EMRA if CD8+. Clones that contracted from day 15 to 85 were balanced CD4/CD8, while later expanders leaned CD4+.

5'RACE primed from the constant segment yielded TCR alpha and TCR beta cDNA libraries bearing sample barcodes and UMIs. One entry per CDR3 protein, called by TCRdb with MiXCR from the 5' RACE reads. The repertoire holds around 420,000 distinct CDR3 sequences, with about 24% as singletons. The V end was cut by 0 bases, the J end by 0 bases, with 9 bases between. CDR1 is SGHRS and CDR2 is YFSETQ in the germline V gene. This CDR3 is built from 15 residues. The sequence was collected from an adult woman who had mild COVID-19 (a few samples of this study predate the infection). Cell type and time point are not known. This sequence joins TRBV5-1 and TRBJ1-1; possibly TRBD1 for D (5 bases). Material for sequencing was PBMCs or a T cell subset sorted from them (not recorded which). This CDR3 is CASSLERDVNTEAFF. The CDR3 DNA reads TGCGCCAGCAGCTTGGAGCGGGACGTGAACACTGAAGCTTTCTTT.